Each of the 30 T cell receptor beta chains below was sequenced from the same sample in a study of graft-versus-host responses after intestinal transplantation (dated by TCRdb to the early 2020s). This sample's time point label indicates: cells obtained before transplantation from donor or recipient. The method behind the library was the immunoSEQ multiplex PCR assay. As stored in TCRdb, this immuneACCESS dataset retains in-frame rearrangements with V and J assigned. A fraction of the clones does not appear; measured against another copy, unresolved V genes explain less than half of the discrepancy, and the remainder lacks a known reason. This sample gives about 81,000 clones in total; around 93% of them show up just once. Clones ranked in the top ten supply 0.3% to 0.45% of the sample. The antigens of these receptors remain unknown. The sequencing used unstimulated CD4+ T cells sorted from spleen or lymph node cells, collected before transplant. These receptors were collected from a human donor who was the organ donor for an intestinal transplant.

CDR3 in DNA: TGTGCCAGCAGTTTTAACAGCTACAATGAGCAGTTCTTC. This encodes CASSFNSYNEQFF. The rearrangement links TRBV6-5 to TRBJ2-1; D gene ambiguous. This CDR3 region has 13 residues. The V end was cut by 4 bases, the J end by 3 bases, with 7 bases between. The germline V gene encodes CDR1 MNHEY and CDR2 SVGAGI.

The chain joins TRBV6-1 to TRBJ1-5, with D maybe TRBD1 (5 bases). Germline V gene sequence: CDR1 MNHNS, CDR2 SASEGT. CDR3 length: 13 residues. V was trimmed by 8 bases and J by 2 bases, leaving 10 bases between them. CDR3 nucleotides: TGTGCCAGCTTATGGGGGGGCAATCAGCCCCAGCATTTT. This encodes CASLWGGNQPQHF.

This sequence joins TRBV7-2 and TRBJ2-1, with 9 positions matching TRBD2. The CDR3 consists of 13 residues. Germline V gene data show CDR1 as SGHTA and CDR2 as FQGNSA. V lost 8 bases, J lost 4 bases, and 3 bases stayed unmatched. The CDR3 loop is CASGTSGYNEQFF. The CDR3 DNA sequence: TGTGCCAGCGGAACTAGCGGGTACAATGAGCAGTTCTTC.

The chain employs TRBV5-1 and TRBJ1-3; 11 bases map to TRBD1. CDR1 SGHRS and CDR2 YFSETQ come from the germline V gene. After removal of 4 bases from V and 9 bases from J, the junction contained 9 bases not matched to a gene. There are 15 residues in the CDR3. This CDR3 is CASSGGQGAAGTIYF. The CDR3 DNA is TGCGCCAGCAGCGGCGGACAGGGGGCCGCTGGCACCATATATTTT.

J is TRBJ1-3 and V is TRBV5-1, with 8 nucleotides matching TRBD1. CDR3 size: 15 residues. Trimming cost V 2 bases and J 2 bases; bases outside gene matches: 3. Germline loops: CDR1 SGHRS, CDR2 YFSETQ. The CDR3 reads CASSFQGATGNTIYF. DNA of the CDR3: TGCGCCAGCAGCTTCCAGGGGGCGACTGGAAACACCATATATTTT.

The chain recombines TRBV5-8 with TRBJ1-2; 8 bases are a match to TRBD1. Trimming at V came to 5 bases and at J to 4 bases, leaving 22 bases not matched to a gene. CDR3 length equals 19 residues. Germline values: CDR1 SGHTS, CDR2 YDEGEE. The CDR3 sequence is CASSSTPGQAVGGGYGYTF. DNA for the CDR3: TGTGCCAGCAGTTCTACTCCGGGACAGGCGGTGGGTGGTGGCTATGGCTACACCTTC.

The genes are TRBV19 and TRBJ2-2; 8 bases align to TRBD2. There are 14 residues in the CDR3. Germline trimming cut 7 bases from V and 3 bases from J; bases unmatched to any gene: 4. Germline V gene lookup returns CDR1 LNHDA and CDR2 SQIVND (reference sequence). CDR3 in amino acids: CASKTSGDTGELFF. Written as DNA, the CDR3 is TGTGCCAGTAAAACTAGCGGAGACACCGGGGAGCTGTTTTTT.

A word on this clone: Other DNA variants within this sample encode the same CDR3. This sequence joins TRBV7-3 and TRBJ2-1; a possible D gene is TRBD2 (6 bases). Germline V lookup: CDR1 SGHTA, CDR2 FQGTGA. The CDR3 spans 13 residues. V lost 6 bases, J lost 3 bases, and 9 bases lay in between. The chain's CDR3 is CASSLTSYNEQFF. CDR3 sequence (DNA): TGTGCCAGCAGTCTGACTAGCTACAATGAGCAGTTCTTC.

The V gene is TRBV9, the J gene TRBJ1-2; D gene ambiguous. Germline values: CDR1 SGDLS, CDR2 YYNGEE. The V end was cut by 0 bases, the J end by 4 bases, with 7 bases between. The CDR3 is 13 residues long. CDR3 sequence: CASSVGETYGYTF. The CDR3 DNA is TGTGCCAGCAGCGTAGGAGAAACCTATGGCTACACCTTC. The full variable domain, with the rest looked up from reference TRBV9 and TRBJ1-2, is DSGVTQTPKHLITATGQRVTLRCSPRSGDLSVYWYQQSLDQGLQFLIQYYNGEERAKGNILERFSAQQFPDLHSELNLSSLELGDSALYFCASSVGETYGYTFGSGTRLTVV.

CDR3 amino acids: CASNSNYGYTF. CDR3 bases: TGTGCCAGCAACTCTAACTATGGCTACACCTTC. This chain connects TRBV25-1 to TRBJ1-2; no firm D call. The CDR3 consists of 11 residues. V was clipped by 7 bases and J by 0 bases, with 3 bases between them. Germline V gives CDR1 MGHDK, CDR2 SYGVNS.

The chain joins TRBV11-3 to TRBJ2-5; TRBD2 is a possible D gene (7 bases). The germline gives CDR1 SGHNT, CDR2 YENEEA. This CDR3 is 14 amino acids long. The V end was cut by 6 bases, the J end by 5 bases, with 16 bases between. The CDR3 loop is CASRKGGPEETQYF. The CDR3 DNA reads as TGTGCCAGCAGAAAGGGGGGGCCGGAGGAGACCCAGTACTTC.

The CDR3 DNA is TGCGCCAGCAGACCGACTAGCGGGGGCACCGGGGAGCTGTTTTTT. It yields the protein CASRPTSGGTGELFF. The gene calls are TRBV10-2 and TRBJ2-2; the match to TRBD2 covers 12 bases. CDR1 and CDR2 from the germline V gene are WSHSY and SAAADI. With V trimmed by 6 bases and J by 4 bases, 3 bases remained unmatched. The CDR3 has 15 amino acids.

The chain combines TRBV19 with TRBJ2-7; a weak D match, TRBD2 (6 bases). Trimming removed 3 bases from V and 6 bases from J, with 6 bases in between. The germline gives CDR1 LNHDA, CDR2 SQIVND (reference sequence). The CDR3 covers 11 residues. In nucleotides, the CDR3 is TGTGCCAGTAGTATCGGGGGCGAGCAGTACTTC. It yields the protein CASSIGGEQYF.

This CDR3 reads CASSLGRTSGRPEQYF. DNA for the CDR3: TGTGCCAGCAGCTTGGGGAGGACTAGCGGGAGGCCCGAGCAGTACTTC. The rearrangement links TRBV5-4 to TRBJ2-5; TRBD2 aligns across 14 bases. The last part of the DNA fits TRBJ2-7 better; the J call may be wrong. The V gene's germline CDR1 is SGHNT and CDR2 YYREEE (reference sequence). The CDR3 is 16 amino acids.

The chain employs TRBV28 and TRBJ1-1, with TRBD1 identical over 7 bases. This CDR3 spans 15 amino acids. J was trimmed by 2 bases and V by 4 bases; bases with no gene match: 7. In germline, CDR1 is MDHEN, CDR2 SYDVKM. In DNA, the CDR3 is TGTGCCAGCAGTTCTTTAACAGGGGAAAACACTGAAGCTTTCTTT. This translates into CASSSLTGENTEAFF.

The CDR3 loop is CASSLGLAGVSYGTQYF. The CDR3 coding sequence is TGTGCCAGCAGCCTAGGACTAGCGGGAGTAAGTTATGGGACCCAGTACTTC. The chain joins TRBV5-6 to TRBJ2-5, with 13 bases matching TRBD2. J was trimmed by 7 bases and V by 4 bases; bases with no gene match: 13. The germline gives CDR1 SGHDT, CDR2 YYEEEE. The CDR3 extends over 17 amino acids.

A note on this clone: The same CDR3 is also encoded by other DNA sequences in this sample. The gene calls are TRBV28 and TRBJ1-4; the D gene is possibly TRBD1 (5 bases). Germline lookup yields CDR1 MDHEN and CDR2 SYDVKM. V lost 3 bases and J 3 bases, leaving 8 bases between the germline ends. The CDR3 contains 14 residues. CDR3 DNA sequence: TGTGCCAGCAGTTTGACGGGGGCTAATGAAAAACTGTTTTTT. Residues: CASSLTGANEKLFF.

The chain recombines TRBV6-5 with TRBJ2-1; TRBD2 matches at 9 bases. Trimming took 6 bases from V and 7 from J; bases not matched to a gene: 10. CDR1 MNHEY and CDR2 SVGAGI come from the germline V gene. The CDR3 totals 15 residues. CDR3 sequence: CASRGGGRAQNEQFF. The CDR3 DNA reads TGTGCCAGCAGGGGGGGCGGGAGGGCCCAAAATGAGCAGTTCTTC.

CDR3 coding DNA: TGCAGCGTTAGTAACAGGGTCTCGGGGACAGATACGCAGTATTTT. It yields the protein CSVSNRVSGTDTQYF. The chain employs TRBV29-1 and TRBJ2-3; a possible D gene is TRBD1 (6 bases). Germline CDR1 and CDR2: SQVTM and ANQGSEA. CDR3 length: 15 amino acids. The germline V and J ends were trimmed by 5 bases and 3 bases, with 18 bases remaining between them.

The rearrangement joins TRBV27 to TRBJ1-2; no reliable D call. Per the germline V gene, CDR1 is MNHEY and CDR2 is SMNVEV (reference sequence). V shed 5 bases and J shed 4 bases, with 14 bases lying between them. The CDR3 is made up of 14 amino acids. The CDR3 region has the DNA TGTGCCAGCAGTCGCCCGCGGGAATCCTATGGCTACACCTTC. It specifies CASSRPRESYGYTF.

The gene calls are TRBV28 and TRBJ2-5; D possibly corresponds to TRBD2 (6 bases). Trimming shortened V by 6 bases and J by 5 bases, and 13 bases separated the two germline ends. CDR3 size: 13 residues. Per germline, CDR1 MDHEN and CDR2 SYDVKM. The CDR3 sequence: CASSLSGGETQYF. CDR3 nucleotide sequence: TGTGCCAGCAGCCTGTCTGGGGGGGAGACCCAGTACTTC.

The chain joins TRBV30 to TRBJ2-3; 9 nucleotides line up with TRBD2. Trimming cost V 5 bases and J 6 bases; bases outside gene matches: 15. The CDR3 runs to 16 residues. Per germline, CDR1 GTSNPN and CDR2 SVGIG (reference sequence). CDR3 protein: CAWSLRLAGNVDTQYF. The CDR3 nucleotides read TGTGCCTGGTCGTTACGCCTAGCGGGAAATGTCGATACGCAGTATTTT.

This clone was recorded once. This rearrangement joins TRBV6-5 to TRBJ2-7, with 8 positions matching TRBD2. Trimming took 5 bases from V and 1 from J; bases not matched to a gene: 7. This CDR3 contains 15 residues. Germline V gene data show CDR1 as MNHEY and CDR2 as SVGAGI. The CDR3: CASSRSGSGSYEQYF. CDR3 coding DNA: TGTGCCAGCAGTCGCAGCGGGAGCGGTTCCTACGAGCAGTACTTC.

The J gene is TRBJ1-3, the V gene TRBV14; D uncertain. V lost 4 bases to trimming and J lost 4 bases, with 5 bases between them. The CDR3 is 12 residues long. Germline CDR1 is SGHDN and CDR2 is FVKESK. CDR3: CASSLQGNTIYF. CDR3 coding DNA: TGTGCCAGCAGCCTACAGGGAAACACCATATATTTT.

This chain links TRBV27 with TRBJ2-3, with a possible D match to TRBD2 (6 bases). Germline-derived CDR1 and CDR2 are MNHEY and SMNVEV (reference sequence). The V end was cut by 7 bases, the J end by 2 bases, with 16 bases between. The CDR3 is 15 residues long. The CDR3 DNA follows: TGTGCCAGCACCCTTAGGGGAGGCCCCACAGATACGCAGTATTTT. This sequence encodes CASTLRGGPTDTQYF.

V usage is TRBV7-2 and J usage is TRBJ2-7, with TRBD1 matching 12 bases. The CDR3 runs 14 residues. Germline loops: CDR1 SGHTA, CDR2 FQGNSA. The ends lost 8 bases at V and 2 bases at J; junction bases unmatched: 4. CDR3 DNA sequence: TGTGCCAGCTCACGGGACAGGGGGCCCTACGAGCAGTACTTC. This sequence encodes CASSRDRGPYEQYF.

J is TRBJ2-7 and V is TRBV10-3, with 12 bases fitting TRBD2. The germline V gene has CDR1 ENHRY and CDR2 SYGVKD. The CDR3 spans 18 residues. V lost 2 bases, J lost 4 bases, and 12 bases stayed unmatched. This CDR3 reads CAISENDVLAGGGYEQYF. In nucleotides, the CDR3 is TGTGCCATCAGTGAGAATGACGTACTAGCGGGAGGAGGTTACGAGCAGTACTTC.

In DNA, the CDR3 is TGTGCCAGTAGTGTACAGGGGAGCGGCAATCAGCCCCAGCATTTT. It translates to CASSVQGSGNQPQHF. This chain uses TRBV19 with TRBJ1-5; the match to TRBD1 covers 7 bases. The germline gives CDR1 LNHDA, CDR2 SQIVND (reference sequence). Losses at the gene ends were 5 bases for V and 2 bases for J; bases not matched to a gene: 6. This CDR3 spans 15 amino acids.

The rearrangement joins TRBV7-9 to TRBJ1-2, with 8 bases identical to TRBD1. The V and J ends lost 4 bases and 6 bases, in that order; junction bases with no gene match: 4. The germline V gene has CDR1 SEHNR and CDR2 FQNEAQ (reference sequence). The CDR3 is 13 residues long. For the CDR3, the DNA is TGTGCCAGCAGCTACGGACAGGGCCATGGCTACACCTTC. Amino acids: CASSYGQGHGYTF.

The V call is TRBV5-1, the J call TRBJ2-7, with 8 bases fitting TRBD2. The CDR3 contains 16 residues. V was clipped by 4 bases and J by 4 bases; unmatched bases: 13. Germline values: CDR1 SGHRS, CDR2 YFSETQ. This CDR3 is CASSADFSGINYEQYF. CDR3 in DNA: TGCGCCAGCAGCGCGGACTTTAGCGGGATTAATTACGAGCAGTACTTC. Drawing the rest from reference TRBV5-1 and TRBJ2-7, the complete variable domain is KAGVTQTPRYLIKTRGQQVTLSCSPISGHRSVSWYQQTPGQGLQFLFEYFSETQRNKGNFPGRFSGRQFSNSRSEMNVSTLELGDSALYLCASSADFSGINYEQYFGPGTRLTVT.